Sequencing of this TCR beta chain was carried out in a study of cytomegalovirus exposure and HLA in healthy donors. Findings of the study overall: The classifier, whose performance was assessed in both the original and validation cohorts, reportedly diagnosed cytomegalovirus status with high specificity and sensitivity.

This CDR3 is 15 amino acids long. J was trimmed by 5 bases and V by 5 bases; bases with no gene match: 7. Germline-derived CDR1 and CDR2 are SGHNT and YENEEA. It was healthy bone marrow donors who served as donors. This PCR relied on a set of 60 Vbeta primers and 13 Jbeta primers. Some clones are missing from TCRdb's copy, which holds only in-frame ones; the method was immunoSEQ multiplex PCR. The table has approximately 150,000 clones, approximately 84% seen once. In the case of this clone: No antigen is known for it.

The chain carries TRBV11-3 and TRBJ2-5, with 11 nucleotides matching TRBD2. Sequencing input: PBMCs. This TCR was sampled from a girl aged 5-17 years in good health and CMV-seropositive. The CDR3 nucleotides read TGTGCCAGCAGCCCCAGACTAGCGGGGCGGGAGACCCAGTACTTC. Protein product: CASSPRLAGRETQYF.